The entry that follows covers one T cell receptor beta chain sequence. These data belong to a study of blood T cell repertoires in COVID-19. Study-level information: Donors in the United States, Italy and Spain gave samples during acute or convalescent COVID-19. PBMCs, B-cell-depleted T cells, or T cells provided the cDNA or gDNA that made up the material.

The CDR3 contains 15 residues. J gave up 6 bases and V 4 bases, and 8 bases lay outside the gene matches. CDR1 is MNHEY and CDR2 is SVGAGI in the germline V gene. As processed by the authors: Cell counts per sample came from amplifying reference gene primers. Libraries were prepared by immunoSEQ multiplex PCR; TCRdb keeps only in-frame clonotypes and omits some of them. Clonal size and the V and J genes are those of that table, whereas D and trimming came from the DNA. The table includes about 250,000 clones, around 80% detected once. The TCR sequence derives from a man aged 80 or over with acute or convalescent COVID-19. The sample taken for sequencing was peripheral blood. The gene calls are TRBV6-5 and TRBJ2-1; 8 bases agree with TRBD2. The CDR3 nucleotides are TGTGCCAGCAGTTTAACACTAGCGGAATTCAATGAGCAGTTCTTC. Translated, it gives CASSLTLAEFNEQFF.